These 13 T cell receptor beta chains share one sample of origin, sequenced in a study of STAT5B mutations in CD4+ large granular lymphocyte leukemia. Assay: immunoSEQ multiplex PCR; the TCRdb copy retains only in-frame clones and omits some. Found here are nearly 30,000 clones, around 85% of them singletons; the top ten hold 5.5% to 8%. Input material: CD4+ T cells from blood buffy coats. Source of these receptors: a human donor in good health.

This clone was observed a few times. The V and J genes are TRBV18 and TRBJ1-1; 7 bases fit TRBD1. Germline V gene lookup returns CDR1 KGHSH and CDR2 LQKENI. CDR3 length: 14 amino acids. V gave up 3 bases and J gave up 8 bases; unmatched junction bases: 9. CDR3 DNA sequence: TGTGCCAGCTCACCCTTAACCCGGGACAGCGAAGCTTTCTTT. As protein: CASSPLTRDSEAFF.

The chain joins TRBV10-3 to TRBJ1-1; a possible D gene is TRBD1 (6 bases). The germline V and J ends were trimmed by 11 bases and 6 bases, with 19 bases remaining between them. Germline V gives CDR1 ENHRY, CDR2 SYGVKD. The CDR3 loop spans 13 amino acids. The CDR3, as DNA: TGTGCCCACGGACAGAACGAGATTTCTGAAGCTTTCTTT. Translating gives CAHGQNEISEAFF.

The rearrangement joins TRBV7-9 to TRBJ2-2, with 9 bases identical to TRBD2. V shed 6 bases, J shed 1 base, and the junction held 6 bases outside the gene matches. CDR3 length: 16 residues. Per the germline V gene, CDR1 is SEHNR and CDR2 is FQNEAQ (reference sequence). The CDR3 reads CASSSLLAGNTGELFF. CDR3 in DNA: TGTGCCAGCAGTTCCCTACTAGCGGGGAACACCGGGGAGCTGTTTTTT.

The V and J genes are TRBV6-1 and TRBJ2-3; a weak D match, TRBD1 (5 bases). V was clipped by 1 base and J by 8 bases, with 13 bases between them. Per the germline V gene, CDR1 is MNHNS and CDR2 is SASEGT. The CDR3 is 14 residues long. CDR3 DNA sequence: TGTGCCAGCAGTGAAGGGAGTTGGGGCACTACGCAGTATTTT. Amino acid sequence: CASSEGSWGTTQYF.

The chain joins TRBV2 to TRBJ1-3, with unresolved D. Between the trimmed V and J ends, which lost 2 bases and 0 bases, there was a span of 8 bases. The CDR3 extends over 15 amino acids. Germline CDR1 SNHLY, CDR2 FYNNEI. CDR3 amino acids: CASSESGGSGNTIYF. The DNA for the CDR3 is TGTGCCAGCAGTGAATCTGGAGGCTCTGGAAACACCATATATTTT.

This clone has a single count. The chain has TRBV4-3 and TRBJ1-2; no clear D gene. Germline loops: CDR1 LGHNA, CDR2 YSLEER. The CDR3 length is 13 residues. Trimming pared 0 bases from V and 8 bases from J, leaving 10 bases between. This CDR3 is CASSQDYDRGYTF. The CDR3 region has the DNA TGCGCCAGCAGCCAAGATTACGACCGCGGCTACACCTTC.

CDR3 in amino acids: CASSSRTSGGAADTQYF. The CDR3 nucleotides read TGTGCCAGCTCATCTCGGACTAGCGGGGGGGCGGCAGATACGCAGTATTTT. The V and J genes are TRBV18 and TRBJ2-3; TRBD2 aligns across 15 bases. CDR1 and CDR2 from the germline V gene are KGHSH and LQKENI. The CDR3 sequence is 17 residues long. V lost 5 bases and J lost 4; bases outside the gene matches: 7.

V gene TRBV7-9 combines with J gene TRBJ2-3; TRBD2 agrees at 9 bases. CDR1 SEHNR and CDR2 FQNEAQ come from the germline V gene (reference sequence). The CDR3 runs to 15 residues. With V trimmed by 5 bases and J by 6 bases, 9 bases remained unmatched. CDR3: CASSDSRGGGDTQYF. In DNA form, the CDR3 reads TGTGCCAGCAGCGACTCCCGCGGGGGGGGCGATACGCAGTATTTT.

This clone was counted between two and nine times. The chain joins TRBV19 to TRBJ2-5; a weak D match, TRBD2 (6 bases). This CDR3 has 15 residues. Trimming took 5 bases from V and 4 from J, leaving 17 bases between them. Germline CDR1 is LNHDA and CDR2 is SQIVND (reference sequence). The CDR3 loop is CASSPPGLKGETQYF. CDR3 nucleotides: TGTGCCAGTAGTCCCCCGGGACTTAAGGGAGAGACCCAGTACTTC.

This clone was counted only a few times. The rearrangement joins TRBV4-3 to TRBJ1-5; D gene unclear. CDR1 is LGHNA, CDR2 YSLEER, per germline. The CDR3 runs 13 residues. Trimming took 0 bases from V and 6 from J, leaving 6 bases between them. The CDR3 protein is CASSQDVSQPQHF. The CDR3 DNA reads as TGCGCCAGCAGCCAAGATGTGAGTCAGCCCCAGCATTTT.

The V and J genes are TRBV7-9 and TRBJ2-7; possible D gene TRBD1, 5 bases. Trimming left V 1 base short and J 3 bases short, with 10 bases between. This CDR3 spans 14 amino acids. In germline, CDR1 is SEHNR, CDR2 FQNEAQ (reference sequence). CDR3 sequence (DNA): TGTGCCAGCAGCTTAGAATCCGACAGCTACGAGCAGTACGTC. This codes for CASSLESDSYEQYV.

V is TRBV6-6 and J is TRBJ2-7; 10 bases are a match to TRBD1. This CDR3 spans 15 amino acids. Per the germline V gene, CDR1 is MNHNY and CDR2 is SVGAGI (reference sequence). The V segment lost 4 bases and the J segment 2 bases; nucleotides outside the gene matches: 5. DNA for the CDR3: TGTGCCAGCAGTTTACCGGGACAGGGGACCTACGAGCAGTACTTC. Translated: CASSLPGQGTYEQYF.

This rearrangement joins TRBV14 to TRBJ1-5; D remains ambiguous. The CDR3 covers 13 residues. Germline V CDR1 and CDR2: SGHDN, FVKESK. V lost 4 bases, J lost 4 bases, and 8 bases lay in between. As DNA, the CDR3 is TGTGCCAGCAGCCCCGGGTTGAATCAGCCCCAGCATTTT. The encoded protein is CASSPGLNQPQHF.